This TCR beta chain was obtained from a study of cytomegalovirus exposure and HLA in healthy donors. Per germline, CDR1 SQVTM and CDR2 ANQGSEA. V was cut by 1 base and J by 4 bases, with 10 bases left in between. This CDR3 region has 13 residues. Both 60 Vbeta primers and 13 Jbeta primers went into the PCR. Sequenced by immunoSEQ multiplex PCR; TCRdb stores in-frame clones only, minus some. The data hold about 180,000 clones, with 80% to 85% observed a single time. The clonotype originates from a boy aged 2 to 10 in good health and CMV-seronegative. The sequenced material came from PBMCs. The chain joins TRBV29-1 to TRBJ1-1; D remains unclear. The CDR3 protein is CSVEARPGTEAFF. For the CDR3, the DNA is TGCAGCGTTGAAGCCCGACCGGGCACTGAAGCTTTCTTT.